This TCR beta chain derives from a study of siplizumab effects on memory and regulatory T cells. The table came from immunoSEQ multiplex PCR; TCRdb's copy has only in-frame clones and leaves some out. The sample includes fewer than 85,000 clones, roughly 90% seen only once; the top ten take roughly 1.5%. This clone was picked up many times. Germline lookup yields CDR1 MGHRA and CDR2 YSYEKL. The CDR3 consists of 15 residues. The V segment lost 2 bases and the J segment 5 bases; nucleotides outside the gene matches: 6. The receptor was derived from a human donor in good health. The material sequenced was Tregs sorted from blood. The chain recombines TRBV4-1 with TRBJ2-3, with 8 bases identical to TRBD2. The CDR3 nucleotides are TGCGCCAGCAGCCAAACGGGGGGGCCGGGAGATACGCAGTATTTT. Its protein is CASSQTGGPGDTQYF.